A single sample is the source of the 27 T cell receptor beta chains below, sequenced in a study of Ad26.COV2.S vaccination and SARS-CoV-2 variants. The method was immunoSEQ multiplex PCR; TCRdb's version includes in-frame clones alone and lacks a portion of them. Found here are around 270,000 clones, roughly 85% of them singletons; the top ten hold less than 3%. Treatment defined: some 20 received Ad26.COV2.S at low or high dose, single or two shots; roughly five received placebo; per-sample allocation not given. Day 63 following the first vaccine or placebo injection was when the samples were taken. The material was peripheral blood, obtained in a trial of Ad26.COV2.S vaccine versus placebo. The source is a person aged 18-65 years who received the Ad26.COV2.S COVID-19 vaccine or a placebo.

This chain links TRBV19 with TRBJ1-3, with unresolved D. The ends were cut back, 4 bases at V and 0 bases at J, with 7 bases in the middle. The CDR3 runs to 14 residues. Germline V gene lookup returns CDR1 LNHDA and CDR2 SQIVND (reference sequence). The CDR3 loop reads CASSRIGSGNTIYF. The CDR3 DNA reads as TGTGCCAGTAGTAGAATCGGCTCTGGAAACACCATATATTTT.

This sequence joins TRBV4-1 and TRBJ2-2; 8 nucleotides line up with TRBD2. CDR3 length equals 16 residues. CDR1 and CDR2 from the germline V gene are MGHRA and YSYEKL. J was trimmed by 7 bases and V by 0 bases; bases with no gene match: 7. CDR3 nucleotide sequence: TGCGCCAGCAGCCAAGATACCCGGGGGGGCGTCGGGGAGCTGTTTTTT. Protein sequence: CASSQDTRGGVGELFF.

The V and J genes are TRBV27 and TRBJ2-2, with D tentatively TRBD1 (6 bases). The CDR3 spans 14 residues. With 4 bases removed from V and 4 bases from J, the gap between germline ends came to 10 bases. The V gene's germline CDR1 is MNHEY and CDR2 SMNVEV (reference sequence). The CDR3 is CASSYGQFTGELFF. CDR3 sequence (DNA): TGTGCCAGCAGTTACGGACAGTTCACCGGGGAGCTGTTTTTT.

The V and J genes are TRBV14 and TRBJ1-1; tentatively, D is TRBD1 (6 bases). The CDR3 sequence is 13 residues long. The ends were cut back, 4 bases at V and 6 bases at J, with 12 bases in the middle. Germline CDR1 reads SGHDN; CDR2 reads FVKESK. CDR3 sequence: CASSLVGAAEAFF. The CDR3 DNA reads TGTGCCAGCAGCCTGGTGGGGGCTGCTGAAGCTTTCTTT.

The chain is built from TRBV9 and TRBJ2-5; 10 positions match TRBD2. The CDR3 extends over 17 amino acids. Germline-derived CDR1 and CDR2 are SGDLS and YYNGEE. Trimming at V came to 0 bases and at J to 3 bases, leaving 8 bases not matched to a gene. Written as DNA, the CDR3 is TGTGCCAGCAGCGTAGTGGGAGTAGCGGGGGGAAAAGAGACCCAGTACTTC. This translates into CASSVVGVAGGKETQYF.

CDR3 in amino acids: CASSQNPNTEAFF. The CDR3 DNA reads TGTGCCAGCAGCCAGAACCCGAACACTGAAGCTTTCTTT. The J gene is TRBJ1-1, the V gene TRBV5-5; D ambiguous. Germline V gene lookup returns CDR1 SGHKS and CDR2 YYEKEE (reference sequence). V was shortened by 4 bases and J by 1 base, with 8 bases between the two germline ends. This CDR3 has 13 amino acids.

This chain's CDR3 is CASSQDRTHTNYGYTF. The CDR3 coding sequence is TGCGCCAGCAGCCAAGATAGGACGCACACTAACTATGGCTACACCTTC. The chain combines TRBV4-3 with TRBJ1-2; D remains unclear. Trimming removed 0 bases at V and 0 bases at J, with 11 bases between. The CDR3 extends over 16 amino acids. From germline, CDR1 is LGHNA and CDR2 YSLEER.

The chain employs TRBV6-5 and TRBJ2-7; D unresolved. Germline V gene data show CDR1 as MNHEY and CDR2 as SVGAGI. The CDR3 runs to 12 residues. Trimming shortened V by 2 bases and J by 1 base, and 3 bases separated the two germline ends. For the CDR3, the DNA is TGTGCCAGCAGTTACAGGTCCTACGAGCAGTACGTC. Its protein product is CASSYRSYEQYV.

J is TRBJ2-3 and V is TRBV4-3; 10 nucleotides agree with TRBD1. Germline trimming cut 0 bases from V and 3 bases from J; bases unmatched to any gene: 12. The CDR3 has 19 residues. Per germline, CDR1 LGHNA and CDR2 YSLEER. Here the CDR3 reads CASSQETDWGTGVTDTQYF. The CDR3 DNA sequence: TGCGCCAGCAGCCAAGAAACCGACTGGGGGACAGGGGTTACAGATACGCAGTATTTT.

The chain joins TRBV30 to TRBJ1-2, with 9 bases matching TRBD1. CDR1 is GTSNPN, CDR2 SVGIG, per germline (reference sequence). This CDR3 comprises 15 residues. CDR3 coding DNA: TGTGTTACCGTAAGGGTACAGGGGGCGATGGAGGGCTACACCTTC. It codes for CVTVRVQGAMEGYTF. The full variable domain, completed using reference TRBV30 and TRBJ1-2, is SQTIHQWPATLVQPVGSPLSLECTVEGTSNPNLYWYRQAAGRGLQLLFYSVGIGQISSEVPQNLSASRPQDRQFILSSKKLLLSDSGFYLCVTVRVQGAMEGYTFGSGTRLTVV.

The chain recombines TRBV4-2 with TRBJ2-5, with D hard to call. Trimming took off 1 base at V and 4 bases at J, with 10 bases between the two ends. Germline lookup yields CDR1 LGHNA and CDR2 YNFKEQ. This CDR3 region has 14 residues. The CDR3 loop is CASSQALSRETQYF. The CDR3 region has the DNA TGTGCCAGCAGCCAAGCGCTCTCGCGAGAGACCCAGTACTTC.

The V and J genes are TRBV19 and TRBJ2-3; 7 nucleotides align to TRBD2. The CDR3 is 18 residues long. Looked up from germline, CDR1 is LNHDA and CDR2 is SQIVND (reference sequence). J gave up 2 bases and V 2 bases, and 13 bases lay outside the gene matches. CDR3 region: CASSIPPLAEFLTDTQYF. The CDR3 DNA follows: TGTGCCAGTAGTATACCCCCGCTAGCGGAGTTTCTCACAGATACGCAGTATTTT.

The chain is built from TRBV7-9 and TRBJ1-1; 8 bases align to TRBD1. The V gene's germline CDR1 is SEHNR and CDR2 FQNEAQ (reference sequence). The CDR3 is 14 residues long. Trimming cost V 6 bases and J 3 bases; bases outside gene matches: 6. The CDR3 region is CASRTGGKDTEAFF. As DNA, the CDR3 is TGTGCCAGCAGAACAGGGGGTAAGGACACTGAAGCTTTCTTT.

As DNA, the CDR3 is TGTGCCAGCAGCGTAGGGACTAGCGGTAACACCGGGGAGCTGTTTTTT. Protein sequence: CASSVGTSGNTGELFF. This rearrangement joins TRBV9 to TRBJ2-2, with TRBD2 identical over 10 bases. Losses at the gene ends were 0 bases for V and 2 bases for J; bases not matched to a gene: 1. The CDR3 runs to 16 residues. Germline assignment: CDR1 SGDLS and CDR2 YYNGEE.

CDR3 protein: CASSSASGSTDTQYF. CDR3 coding DNA: TGTGCCAGCAGTTCGGCTAGCGGGAGCACAGATACGCAGTATTTT. The chain recombines TRBV28 with TRBJ2-3, with 8 bases fitting TRBD2. The CDR3 sequence is 15 residues long. Losses at the gene ends were 4 bases for V and 0 bases for J; bases not matched to a gene: 3. The germline V gene encodes CDR1 MDHEN and CDR2 SYDVKM.

In DNA form, the CDR3 reads TGTGCCAGCAGCCCCCCGGGACAGGGTAGTGGCAATGAGCAGTTCTTC. It translates to CASSPPGQGSGNEQFF. The rearrangement uses TRBV21-1 and TRBJ2-1; the D call in the table, TRBD1, was not verified against the DNA. TRBV21-1 is a recognized pseudogene. The CDR3 contains 16 residues.

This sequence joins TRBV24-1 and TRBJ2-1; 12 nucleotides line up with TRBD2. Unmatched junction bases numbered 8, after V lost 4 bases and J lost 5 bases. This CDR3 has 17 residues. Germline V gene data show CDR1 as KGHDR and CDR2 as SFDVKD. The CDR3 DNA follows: TGTGCCACCAGTGAGGGGACTAGCGGGTGGGTCGACAATGAGCAGTTCTTC. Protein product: CATSEGTSGWVDNEQFF.

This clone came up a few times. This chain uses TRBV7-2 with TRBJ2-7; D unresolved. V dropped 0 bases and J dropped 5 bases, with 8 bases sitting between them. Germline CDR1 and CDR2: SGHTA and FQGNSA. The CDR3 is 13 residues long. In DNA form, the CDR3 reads TGTGCCAGCAGCTTAGCGGGCCCCCACGAGCAGTACGTC. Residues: CASSLAGPHEQYV.

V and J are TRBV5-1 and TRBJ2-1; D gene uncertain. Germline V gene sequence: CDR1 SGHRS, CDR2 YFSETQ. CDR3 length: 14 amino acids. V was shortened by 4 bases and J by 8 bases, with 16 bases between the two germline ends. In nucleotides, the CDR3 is TGCGCCAGCAGCCAAGACATTGTTAGTGATGAGCAGTTCTTC. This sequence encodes CASSQDIVSDEQFF.

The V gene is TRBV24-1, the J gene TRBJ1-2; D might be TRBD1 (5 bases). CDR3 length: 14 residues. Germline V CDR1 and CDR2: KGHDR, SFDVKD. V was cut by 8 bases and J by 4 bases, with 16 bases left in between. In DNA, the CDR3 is TGTGCCACCATGCGGGGGGTTAAGGGCTATGGCTACACCTTC. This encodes CATMRGVKGYGYTF.

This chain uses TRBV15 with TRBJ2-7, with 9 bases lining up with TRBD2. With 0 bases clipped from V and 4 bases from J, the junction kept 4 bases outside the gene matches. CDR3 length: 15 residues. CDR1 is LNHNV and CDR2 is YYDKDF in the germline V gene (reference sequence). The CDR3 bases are TGTGCCACCAGCAGAGAAGGCGGGGGGGCGTACGAGCAGTACTTC. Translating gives CATSREGGGAYEQYF. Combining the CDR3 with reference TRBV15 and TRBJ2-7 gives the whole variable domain DAMVIQNPRYQVTQFGKPVTLSCSQTLNHNVMYWYQQKSSQAPKLLFHYYDKDFNNEADTPDNFQSRRPNTSFCFLDIRSPGLGDTAMYLCATSREGGGAYEQYFGPGTRLTVT.

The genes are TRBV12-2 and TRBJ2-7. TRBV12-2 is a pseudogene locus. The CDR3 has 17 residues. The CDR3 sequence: CASRLVVGPISSYEQYV. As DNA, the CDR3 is TGTGCAAGTCGCTTAGTTGTGGGTCCGATTAGCTCCTACGAGCAGTACGTC.

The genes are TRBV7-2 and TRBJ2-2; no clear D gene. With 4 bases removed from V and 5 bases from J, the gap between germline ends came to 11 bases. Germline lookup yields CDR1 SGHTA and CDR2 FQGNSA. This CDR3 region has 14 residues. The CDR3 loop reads CASSSTPLTGELFF. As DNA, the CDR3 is TGTGCCAGCAGCTCCACACCTCTTACCGGGGAGCTGTTTTTT.

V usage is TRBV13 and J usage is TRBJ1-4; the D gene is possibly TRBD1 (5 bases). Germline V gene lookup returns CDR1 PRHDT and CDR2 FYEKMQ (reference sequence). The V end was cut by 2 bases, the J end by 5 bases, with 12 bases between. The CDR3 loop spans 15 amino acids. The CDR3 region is CASSLQGYSNEKLFF. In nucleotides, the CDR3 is TGTGCCAGCAGCTTACAGGGCTATAGCAATGAAAAACTGTTTTTT.

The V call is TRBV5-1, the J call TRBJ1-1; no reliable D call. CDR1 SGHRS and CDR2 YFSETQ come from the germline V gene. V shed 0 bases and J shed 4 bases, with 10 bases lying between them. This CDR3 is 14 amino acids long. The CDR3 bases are TGCGCCAGCAGCTTGGCCACCCCTGCCACTGAAGCTTTCTTT. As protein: CASSLATPATEAFF.

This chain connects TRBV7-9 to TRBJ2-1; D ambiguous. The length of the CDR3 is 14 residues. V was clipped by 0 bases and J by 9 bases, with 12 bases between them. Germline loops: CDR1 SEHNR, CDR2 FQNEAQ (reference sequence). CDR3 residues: CASSLAAGFGEQFF. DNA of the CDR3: TGTGCCAGCAGCTTAGCTGCCGGTTTCGGTGAGCAGTTCTTC.

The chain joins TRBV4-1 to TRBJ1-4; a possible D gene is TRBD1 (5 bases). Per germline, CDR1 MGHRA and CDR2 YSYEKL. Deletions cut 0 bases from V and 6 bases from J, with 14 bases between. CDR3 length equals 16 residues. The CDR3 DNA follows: TGCGCCAGCAGCCAAGAGGTGGGCAGGGTTGATGAAAAACTGTTTTTT. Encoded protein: CASSQEVGRVDEKLFF.